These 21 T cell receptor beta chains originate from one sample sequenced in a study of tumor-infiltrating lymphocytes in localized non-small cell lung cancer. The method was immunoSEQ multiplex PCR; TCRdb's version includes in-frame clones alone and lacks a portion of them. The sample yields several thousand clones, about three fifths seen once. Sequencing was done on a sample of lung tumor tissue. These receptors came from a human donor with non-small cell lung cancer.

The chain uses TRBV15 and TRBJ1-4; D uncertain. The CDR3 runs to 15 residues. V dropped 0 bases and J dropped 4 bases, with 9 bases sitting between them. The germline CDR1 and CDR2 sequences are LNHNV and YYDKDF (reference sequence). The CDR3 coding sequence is TGTGCCACCAGCAGAGATGCGGACGGTAATGAAAAACTGTTTTTT. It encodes CATSRDADGNEKLFF.

The CDR3: CASSLEQAAYNEQFF. CDR3 DNA: TGCGCCAGCAGCTTGGAGCAGGCAGCCTACAATGAGCAGTTCTTC. The J gene is TRBJ2-1, the V gene TRBV5-1; unclear D gene. V was cut by 0 bases and J by 2 bases, with 9 bases left in between. Germline CDR1 is SGHRS and CDR2 is YFSETQ. The CDR3 covers 15 residues. The full variable domain, rest sourced from reference TRBV5-1 and TRBJ2-1, is KAGVTQTPRYLIKTRGQQVTLSCSPISGHRSVSWYQQTPGQGLQFLFEYFSETQRNKGNFPGRFSGRQFSNSRSEMNVSTLELGDSALYLCASSLEQAAYNEQFFGPGTRLTVL.

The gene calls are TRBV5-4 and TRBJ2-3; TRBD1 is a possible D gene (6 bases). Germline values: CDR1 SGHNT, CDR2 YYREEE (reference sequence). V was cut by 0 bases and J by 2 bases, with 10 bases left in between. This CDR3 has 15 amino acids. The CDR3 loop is CASSLGTALTDTQYF. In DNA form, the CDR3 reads TGTGCCAGCAGCTTGGGGACAGCACTCACAGATACGCAGTATTTT.

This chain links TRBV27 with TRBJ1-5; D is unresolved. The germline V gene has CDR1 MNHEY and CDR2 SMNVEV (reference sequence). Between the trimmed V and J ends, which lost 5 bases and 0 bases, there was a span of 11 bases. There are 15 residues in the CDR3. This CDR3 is CASSPPAYSNQPQHF. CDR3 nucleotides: TGTGCCAGCAGTCCCCCCGCGTATAGCAATCAGCCCCAGCATTTT.

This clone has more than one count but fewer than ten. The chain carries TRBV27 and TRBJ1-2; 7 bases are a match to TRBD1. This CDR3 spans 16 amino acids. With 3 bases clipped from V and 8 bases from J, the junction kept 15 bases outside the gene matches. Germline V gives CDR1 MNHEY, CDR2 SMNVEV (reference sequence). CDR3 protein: CASSLSVGGDPRGYTF. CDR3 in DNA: TGTGCCAGCAGTTTGTCGGTAGGGGGCGACCCCCGGGGCTACACCTTC.

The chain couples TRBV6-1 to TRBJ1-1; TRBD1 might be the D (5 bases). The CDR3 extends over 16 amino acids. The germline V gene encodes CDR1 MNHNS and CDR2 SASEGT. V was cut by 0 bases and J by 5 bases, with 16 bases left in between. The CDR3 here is CASSEALGGGWTEAFF. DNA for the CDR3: TGTGCCAGCAGTGAAGCGCTTGGGGGGGGATGGACTGAAGCTTTCTTT.

The CDR3 DNA reads as TGTGCCAGCAGCCTCCGGGGGGGGGCTCAAGAGACCCAGTACTTC. As protein: CASSLRGGAQETQYF. The J gene is TRBJ2-5, the V gene TRBV21-1; the table calls TRBD2, which could not be checked here. TRBV21-1 is listed as a pseudogene. The CDR3 runs to 15 residues.

The CDR3, as DNA: TGTGCCAGCAGCTGGGGGGGTCAGCCCCAGCATTTT. Its translation: CASSWGGQPQHF. The chain has TRBV5-6 and TRBJ1-5, with D tentatively TRBD1 (5 bases). The V and J ends lost 3 bases and 6 bases respectively, with 7 bases between them. Germline V lookup: CDR1 SGHDT, CDR2 YYEEEE. CDR3 length: 12 residues.

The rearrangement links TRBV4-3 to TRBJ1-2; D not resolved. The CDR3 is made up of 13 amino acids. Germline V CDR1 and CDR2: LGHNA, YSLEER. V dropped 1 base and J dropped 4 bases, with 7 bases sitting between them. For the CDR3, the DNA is TGCGCCAGCAGCCAAGCAGTAACCTATGGCTACACCTTC. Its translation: CASSQAVTYGYTF.

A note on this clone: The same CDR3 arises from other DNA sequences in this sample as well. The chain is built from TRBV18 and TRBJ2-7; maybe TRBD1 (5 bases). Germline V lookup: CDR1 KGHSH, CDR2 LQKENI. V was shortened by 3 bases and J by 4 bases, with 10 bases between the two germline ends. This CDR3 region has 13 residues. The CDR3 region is CASSPGQTYEQYF. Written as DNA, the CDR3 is TGTGCCAGCTCACCCGGACAAACTTACGAGCAGTACTTC.

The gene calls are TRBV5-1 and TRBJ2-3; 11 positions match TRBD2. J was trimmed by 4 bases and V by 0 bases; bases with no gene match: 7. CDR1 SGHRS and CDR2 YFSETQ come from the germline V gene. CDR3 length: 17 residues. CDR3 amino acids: CASSLGLAGRGADTQYF. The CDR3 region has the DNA TGCGCCAGCAGCTTGGGACTAGCGGGGAGAGGCGCAGATACGCAGTATTTT.

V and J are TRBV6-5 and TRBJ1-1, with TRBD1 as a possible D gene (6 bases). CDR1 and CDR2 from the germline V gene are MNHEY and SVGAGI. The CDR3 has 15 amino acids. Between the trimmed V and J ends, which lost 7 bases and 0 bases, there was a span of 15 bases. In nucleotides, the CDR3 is TGTGCCAGCAAACCACAGGGAGTCATGAACACTGAAGCTTTCTTT. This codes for CASKPQGVMNTEAFF.

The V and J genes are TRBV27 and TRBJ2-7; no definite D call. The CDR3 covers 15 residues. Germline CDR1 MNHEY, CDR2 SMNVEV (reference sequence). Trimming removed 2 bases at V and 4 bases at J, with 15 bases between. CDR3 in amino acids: CASSLIITEDYEQYV. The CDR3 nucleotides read TGTGCCAGCAGTTTAATCATAACGGAAGATTACGAGCAGTACGTC.

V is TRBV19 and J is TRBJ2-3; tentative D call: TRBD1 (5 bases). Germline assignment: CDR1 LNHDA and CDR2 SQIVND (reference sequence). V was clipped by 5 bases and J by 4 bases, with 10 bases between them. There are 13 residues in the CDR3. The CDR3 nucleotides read TGTGCCAGTAGTTGGACAACGTCAGATACGCAGTATTTT. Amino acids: CASSWTTSDTQYF. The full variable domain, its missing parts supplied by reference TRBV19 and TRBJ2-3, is DGGITQSPKYLFRKEGQNVTLSCEQNLNHDAMYWYRQDPGQGLRLIYYSQIVNDFQKGDIAEGYSVSREKKESFPLTVTSAQKNPTAFYLCASSWTTSDTQYFGPGTRLTVL.

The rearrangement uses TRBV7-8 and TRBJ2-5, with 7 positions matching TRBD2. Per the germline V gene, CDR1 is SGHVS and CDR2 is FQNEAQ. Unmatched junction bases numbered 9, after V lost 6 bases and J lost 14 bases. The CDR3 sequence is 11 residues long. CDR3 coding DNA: TGTGCCAGCAGTCGGGGGGACGGACTTTACTTC. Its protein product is CASSRGDGLYF.

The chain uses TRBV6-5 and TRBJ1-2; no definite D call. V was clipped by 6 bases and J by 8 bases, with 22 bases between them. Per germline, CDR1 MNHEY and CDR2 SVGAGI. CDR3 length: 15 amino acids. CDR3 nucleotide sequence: TGTGCCAGCAGCCGTGGCCGGGATCGACGTCAGGGCTACACCTTC. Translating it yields CASSRGRDRRQGYTF.

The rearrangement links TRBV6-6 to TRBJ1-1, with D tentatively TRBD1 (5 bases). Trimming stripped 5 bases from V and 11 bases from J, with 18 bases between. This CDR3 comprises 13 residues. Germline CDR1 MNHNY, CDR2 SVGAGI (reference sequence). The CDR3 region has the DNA TGTGCCAGCAGTGCCGACAGCCCACCACACGCTTTCTTT. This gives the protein CASSADSPPHAFF.

Here the CDR3 DNA reads TGTGCCAGTAGTATTAAGGGGACAGGATCGCGGGCTGTTGCTTTAGGCAATGAGCAGTTCTTC. Translated: CASSIKGTGSRAVALGNEQFF. V and J are TRBV19 and TRBJ2-1, with 8 bases fitting TRBD1. This CDR3 has 21 residues. V shed 3 bases and J 6 bases; nucleotides not matched to a gene: 25. CDR1 LNHDA and CDR2 SQIVND come from the germline V gene (reference sequence).

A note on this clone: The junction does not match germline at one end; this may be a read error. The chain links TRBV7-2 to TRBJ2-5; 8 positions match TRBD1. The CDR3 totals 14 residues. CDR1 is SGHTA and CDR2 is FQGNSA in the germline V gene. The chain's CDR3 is CASSPGQVRKGADF. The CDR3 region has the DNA TGTGCCAGCAGCCCGGGACAGGTCAGAAAGGGAGCGGACTTC.

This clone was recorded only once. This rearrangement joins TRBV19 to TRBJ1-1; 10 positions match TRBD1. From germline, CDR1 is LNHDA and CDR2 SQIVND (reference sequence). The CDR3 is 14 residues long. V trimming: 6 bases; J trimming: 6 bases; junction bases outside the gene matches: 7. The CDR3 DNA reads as TGTGCCAGTAGGGTGGGACAGGGGTTCCCTGAAGCTTTCTTT. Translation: CASRVGQGFPEAFF.

CDR3 in amino acids: CASRDRSSYEQYF. CDR3 DNA: TGCGCCAGCAGGGACAGGAGCTCCTACGAGCAGTACTTC. The genes are TRBV5-1 and TRBJ2-7; 7 positions match TRBD1. V was pared by 5 bases and J by 0 bases, with 2 bases of the junction left unmatched. The CDR3 sequence is 13 residues long. The germline V gene encodes CDR1 SGHRS and CDR2 YFSETQ.